This passage covers 21 T cell receptor beta chains from one sample sequenced in a study of CD8 T cells in Susac syndrome. The RNA input was about 0.5 to 1 ug, and it was reverse transcribed with random hexamers. In TCRdb, the immunoSEQ multiplex PCR reads were re-called with MiXCR into one record per CDR3 protein. Here the sample spans 150,000 to 160,000 distinct CDR3 sequences, 94% being singletons. The sample comprised CD8+ T cells from PBMCs. The receptors here all came from a human donor with multiple sclerosis.

The V gene is TRBV4-1, the J gene TRBJ2-1; possibly TRBD1 for D (6 bases). Trimming took 8 bases from V and 6 from J, leaving 20 bases between them. Germline values: CDR1 MGHRA, CDR2 YSYEKL. The CDR3 extends over 15 amino acids. DNA for the CDR3: TGCGCCAGCTCCGAAAGGGACACCCTCTTCAATGAGCAGTTCTTC. Its translation: CASSERDTLFNEQFF.

The CDR3 DNA reads TGTGCCAGTAGTATTGGCGACGGGACCTACAATGAGCAGTTCTTC. It is translated as CASSIGDGTYNEQFF. The chain has TRBV19 and TRBJ2-1; D might be TRBD2 (5 bases). CDR3 length equals 15 residues. With 3 bases removed from V and 2 bases from J, the gap between germline ends came to 11 bases. Germline V gives CDR1 LNHDA, CDR2 SQIVND (reference sequence).

The rearrangement uses TRBV7-9 and TRBJ2-1; tentatively, D is TRBD1 (6 bases). The CDR3 consists of 15 residues. CDR1 is SEHNR, CDR2 FQNEAQ, per germline (reference sequence). V lost 7 bases to trimming and J lost 6 bases, with 19 bases between them. This CDR3 is CASTWNRVPFNEQFF. For the CDR3, the DNA is TGTGCCAGCACCTGGAACAGGGTCCCTTTCAATGAGCAGTTCTTC. Based on the CDR3 plus reference TRBV7-9 and TRBJ2-1, the full variable domain is DTGVSQNPRHKITKRGQNVTFRCDPISEHNRLYWYRQTLGQGPEFLTYFQNEAQLEKSRLLSDRFSAERPKGSFSTLEIQRTEQGDSAMYLCASTWNRVPFNEQFFGPGTRLTVL.

This clonotype showed up just once. The chain employs TRBV12-3 or TRBV12-4 and TRBJ2-1; 12 bases align to TRBD2. V lost 5 bases and J lost 10; bases outside the gene matches: 9. The CDR3 loop spans 15 amino acids. Here the CDR3 reads CASSPGLAGLQEQFF. In DNA, the CDR3 is TGTGCCAGCAGTCCGGGACTAGCGGGCTTGCAGGAGCAGTTCTTC.

The chain employs TRBV9 and TRBJ1-5; D might be TRBD1 (6 bases). CDR1 and CDR2 from the germline V gene are SGDLS and YYNGEE. Deletions cut 5 bases from V and 0 bases from J, with 9 bases between. CDR3 length equals 14 residues. As DNA, the CDR3 is TGTGCCAGCAGTACAGGGAATAGCAATCAGCCCCAGCATTTT. Its translation is CASSTGNSNQPQHF.

This chain joins TRBV5-6 and TRBJ2-7; 8 bases are a match to TRBD1. In germline, CDR1 is SGHDT, CDR2 YYEEEE. The length of the CDR3 is 13 residues. V gave up 1 base and J gave up 3 bases; unmatched junction bases: 0. This CDR3 reads CASSLTGGYEQYF. The CDR3 coding sequence is TGTGCCAGCAGCTTGACAGGGGGCTACGAGCAGTACTTC.

J is TRBJ1-1 and V is TRBV12-5; TRBD1 aligns across 7 bases. This CDR3 contains 11 residues. V lost 7 bases, J lost 9 bases, and 5 bases stayed unmatched. Germline V lookup: CDR1 LGHNT, CDR2 FRNRAP. The CDR3 region is CASAAGQKAFF. The DNA for the CDR3 is TGTGCTAGTGCCGCGGGACAGAAAGCTTTCTTT.

The CDR3 nucleotides read TGTGCCAGCAGTCGTAATAGGGGTAACGATGGTGGGACCCAGTACTTC. This encodes CASSRNRGNDGGTQYF. This sequence joins TRBV11-3 and TRBJ2-5, with D possibly matching TRBD1 (5 bases). The V gene's germline CDR1 is SGHNT and CDR2 YENEEA. This CDR3 comprises 16 residues. V lost 6 bases, J lost 7 bases, and 24 bases lay in between.

This chain connects TRBV6-6 to TRBJ2-7; maybe TRBD2 (5 bases). The ends were cut back, 0 bases at V and 0 bases at J, with 12 bases in the middle. CDR3 size: 16 residues. CDR1 is MNHNY, CDR2 SVGAGI, per germline (reference sequence). DNA for the CDR3: TGTGCCAGCAGTTACTCGGCCCTAGCTGGCTCCTACGAGCAGTACTTC. It yields the protein CASSYSALAGSYEQYF.

The chain combines TRBV5-1 with TRBJ2-1; 9 bases are shared with TRBD1. CDR3 size: 15 residues. V was pared by 0 bases and J by 8 bases, with 6 bases of the junction left unmatched. Germline CDR1 and CDR2: SGHRS and YFSETQ. The DNA for the CDR3 is TGCGCCAGCAGCTTGGACGGGACAGGGACGGATGAGCAGTTCTTC. Its translation is CASSLDGTGTDEQFF.

This clonotype turned up a few times. This rearrangement joins TRBV7-6 to TRBJ2-7; D ambiguous. V was clipped by 4 bases and J by 3 bases, with 10 bases between them. CDR3 length: 13 amino acids. Germline CDR1 and CDR2: SGHVS and FNYEAQ. The CDR3 DNA is TGTGCCAGCAGCTCTGAGACCGGCTACGAGCAGTACTTC. It yields the protein CASSSETGYEQYF.

The rearrangement joins TRBV2 to TRBJ2-3, with a tentative D call TRBD2 (7 bases). This CDR3 has 14 residues. Germline V gene sequence: CDR1 SNHLY, CDR2 FYNNEI. The V and J ends lost 1 base and 4 bases respectively, with 9 bases between them. This CDR3 reads CASSEGEGADTQYF. Here the CDR3 DNA reads TGTGCCAGCAGTGAAGGGGAGGGGGCAGATACGCAGTATTTT.

The chain links TRBV12-3 or TRBV12-4 to TRBJ1-1; a weak D match, TRBD1 (5 bases). There are 12 residues in the CDR3. V gave up 3 bases and J gave up 8 bases, with 10 bases separating them. The CDR3 coding sequence is TGTGCCAGCAGTTTGAGGCAGGGAGAAGCTTTCTTT. Translated, it gives CASSLRQGEAFF.

There are a few counts of this clonotype. The chain combines TRBV14 with TRBJ2-7; D might be TRBD1 (6 bases). V shed 0 bases and J shed 4 bases, with 7 bases lying between them. Per germline, CDR1 SGHDN and CDR2 FVKESK. The CDR3 is 13 amino acids. The CDR3, as DNA: TGTGCCAGCAGCCAAGAGAGGGGGTACGAGCAGTACTTC. Translating gives CASSQERGYEQYF.

The chain combines TRBV12-3 or TRBV12-4 with TRBJ2-7; 8 bases are a match to TRBD1. Trimming at V came to 6 bases and at J to 7 bases, leaving 14 bases not matched to a gene. The CDR3 extends over 15 amino acids. The CDR3 sequence: CASSSGTGGVGEQYF. The CDR3 nucleotides are TGTGCCAGCAGCTCCGGGACAGGAGGGGTTGGGGAGCAGTACTTC.

The genes are TRBV20-1 and TRBJ2-3; D not resolved. V was pared by 3 bases and J by 1 base, with 20 bases between. The CDR3 runs 17 residues. Germline V CDR1 and CDR2: DFQATT, SNEGSKA (reference sequence). DNA of the CDR3: TGCAGTGCTAGCGCCGAGCGAATCCGGTTTGGCACAGATACGCAGTATTTT. Its translation is CSASAERIRFGTDTQYF.

The genes are TRBV7-8 and TRBJ2-1, with 7 bases lining up with TRBD2. CDR3 size: 15 residues. Germline V gene lookup returns CDR1 SGHVS and CDR2 FQNEAQ. The V segment lost 5 bases and the J segment 4 bases; nucleotides outside the gene matches: 8. The CDR3 sequence is CASSPREGVYNEQFF. The CDR3 DNA reads TGTGCCAGCAGCCCGAGGGAGGGAGTTTACAATGAGCAGTTCTTC.

A single count supports this clonotype. The rearrangement joins TRBV9 to TRBJ2-1; D assignment may be TRBD1 or TRBD2 (5 bases each). CDR3 length equals 17 residues. Germline CDR1 SGDLS, CDR2 YYNGEE. Trimming removed 0 bases from V and 4 bases from J, with 17 bases in between. This CDR3 reads CASSVEGERHPYNEQFF. CDR3 DNA: TGTGCCAGCAGCGTAGAAGGGGAGAGGCACCCTTACAATGAGCAGTTCTTC. The full variable domain, with the rest looked up from reference TRBV9 and TRBJ2-1, is DSGVTQTPKHLITATGQRVTLRCSPRSGDLSVYWYQQSLDQGLQFLIQYYNGEERAKGNILERFSAQQFPDLHSELNLSSLELGDSALYFCASSVEGERHPYNEQFFGPGTRLTVL.

The chain has TRBV28 and TRBJ2-7; D not certain. V dropped 1 base and J dropped 0 bases, with 7 bases sitting between them. This CDR3 spans 14 amino acids. Germline-derived CDR1 and CDR2 are MDHEN and SYDVKM. CDR3 DNA sequence: TGTGCCAGCAGTTTATCGTACTCCTCCTACGAGCAGTACTTC. Translated: CASSLSYSSYEQYF.

The V and J genes are TRBV5-6 and TRBJ2-5; D remains unclear. Germline CDR1 SGHDT, CDR2 YYEEEE. This CDR3 spans 14 amino acids. V gave up 2 bases and J gave up 0 bases, with 8 bases separating them. Here the CDR3 DNA reads TGTGCCAGCAGCTTCGGCGGCCACCAAGAGACCCAGTACTTC. Translated: CASSFGGHQETQYF.

The rearrangement joins TRBV30 to TRBJ2-2, with TRBD2 as a possible D gene (6 bases). Germline loops: CDR1 GTSNPN, CDR2 SVGIG (reference sequence). V shed 1 base and J shed 2 bases, with 17 bases lying between them. The CDR3 is made up of 17 amino acids. CDR3 sequence reads: CAWSERAGRRNTGELFF. The CDR3 DNA sequence: TGTGCCTGGAGTGAGAGGGCAGGGAGGCGTAACACCGGGGAGCTGTTTTTT. Full variable domain (remainder filled in from reference TRBV30 and TRBJ2-2): SQTIHQWPATLVQPVGSPLSLECTVEGTSNPNLYWYRQAAGRGLQLLFYSVGIGQISSEVPQNLSASRPQDRQFILSSKKLLLSDSGFYLCAWSERAGRRNTGELFFGEGSRLTVL.